A selection of T cell receptor beta chains follows, all from one sample in a study of T cell repertoires in cytomegalovirus infection. What these receptors recognize is not known. MiXCR, applied by TCRdb to the reads, yields one record per CDR3 protein. The sample gives approximately 730,000 distinct CDR3 sequences, under 35% of which show up once; around 13% is in the top ten. This material consisted of cultured CD8+ T cells from PBMCs, taken from culture after CMV antigen stimulation. The receptors stem from a human donor in good health (CMV status not recorded). Some clones in this sample may be carry-over from other donors' samples. The CDR3 runs from the conserved cysteine through the conserved F or W.

cdr3_aa,j_call,v_call
CASSQDNGNYGYTF,TRBJ1-2,TRBV14
CASSPTGAYYGYTF,TRBJ1-2,TRBV6-1
CASSLASPPLTQETQYF,TRBJ2-5,TRBV7-2
CAIRLGGGHSNQPQHF,TRBJ1-5,TRBV28
CASSQTGGGPEAFF,TRBJ1-1,TRBV19
CASSPPVEGYEQYF,TRBJ2-7,TRBV7-8
CASSFFQSGEGVGETQYF,TRBJ2-5,TRBV6-2/TRBV6-3
CASSLGQGSQPQHF,TRBJ1-5,TRBV12-3/TRBV12-4
CASSFPTSGGATEQFF,TRBJ2-1,TRBV5-6
CASSDSGAEAFF,TRBJ1-1,TRBV6-4
CASSLLAGGPQTQYF,TRBJ2-5,TRBV27
CASRYDGAGEAFF,TRBJ1-1,TRBV6-2/TRBV6-3
CASSLVPDNTNTGELFF,TRBJ2-2,TRBV11-2
CASSVGGGRSDEQFF,TRBJ2-1,TRBV9
CASSPGTGMWLF,TRBJ1-1,TRBV3-1
CSARDRQAIYYEQYF,TRBJ2-7,TRBV20-1
CASSYSGGAPGYF,TRBJ2-3,TRBV6-5
CASSTGEYYGYTF,TRBJ1-2,TRBV7-9
CASSVAGQGSVTGELFF,TRBJ2-2,TRBV9
CASSSLASGGELFF,TRBJ2-2,TRBV6-2/TRBV6-3
CASRTGRDPNYGYTF,TRBJ1-2,TRBV19
CSVPGTLMNGYTF,TRBJ1-2,TRBV29-1
CASSLSGRGKNIQYF,TRBJ2-4,TRBV27
CASSPGWVLEPQHF,TRBJ1-5,TRBV12-3/TRBV12-4
CASSFVAHTNTGELFF,TRBJ2-2,TRBV11-2
CASSLLDRLNIQYF,TRBJ2-4,TRBV27
CASSPRDGMSYNEQFF,TRBJ2-1,TRBV7-2
CASSHAGGTGANVLTF,TRBJ2-6,TRBV4-3
CASSWNRVLIDTQYF,TRBJ2-3,TRBV5-6
CATSRGHIRDVTYEQYF,TRBJ2-7,TRBV15
CASILGPHRVEETQYF,TRBJ2-5,TRBV6-2/TRBV6-3
CATSDLEDPETQYF,TRBJ2-5,TRBV24-1
CASSQEGAGGETQYF,TRBJ2-5,TRBV4-1
CASTPFGAGGPDTQYF,TRBJ2-3,TRBV19
CASSQDDAGAQGTEAFF,TRBJ1-1,TRBV4-2
CSASGRGPLGGISGANVLTF,TRBJ2-6,TRBV20-1
CASSMWRGGNTEAFF,TRBJ1-1,TRBV19